The present TCR beta chain was sequenced within a study of blood T cell repertoires in COVID-19. Turning to the study itself: PBMCs, B-cell-depleted T cells, or T cells provided the cDNA or gDNA that made up the material.

V was trimmed by 6 bases and J by 1 base, leaving 6 bases between them. CDR1 and CDR2 (germline): MNHEY, SVGAGI. The CDR3 consists of 12 residues. Data came from immunoSEQ multiplex PCR; TCRdb stores just in-frame clones and leaves some out. The sample has around 150,000 clones, approximately 84% seen once; the top ten hold approximately 21%. This rearrangement joins TRBV6-5 to TRBJ1-1; no clear D. Sequencing was performed on peripheral blood. This TCR was recovered from a woman older than 75 with acute or convalescent COVID-19. CDR3 nucleotides: TGTGCCAGCAGAAGACAGAACACTGAAGCTTTCTTT. It codes for CASRRQNTEAFF.